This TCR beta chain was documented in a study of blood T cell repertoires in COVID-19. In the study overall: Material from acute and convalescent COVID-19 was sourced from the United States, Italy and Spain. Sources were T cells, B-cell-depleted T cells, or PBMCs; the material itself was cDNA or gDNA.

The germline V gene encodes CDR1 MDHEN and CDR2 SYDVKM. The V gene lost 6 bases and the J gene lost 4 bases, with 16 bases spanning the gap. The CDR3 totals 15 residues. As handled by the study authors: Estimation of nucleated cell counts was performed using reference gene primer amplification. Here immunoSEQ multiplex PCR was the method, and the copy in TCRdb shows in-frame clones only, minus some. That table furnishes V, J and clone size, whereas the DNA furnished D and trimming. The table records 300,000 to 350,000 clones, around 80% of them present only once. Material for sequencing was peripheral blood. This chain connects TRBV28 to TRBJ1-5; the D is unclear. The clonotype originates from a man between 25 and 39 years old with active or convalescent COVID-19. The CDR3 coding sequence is TGTGCCAGCAGCCACTCGGGAGGGAGGAATCAGCCCCAGCATTTT. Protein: CASSHSGGRNQPQHF.